These T cell receptor beta chains were read from a single sample in a study of blood T cell repertoires in COVID-19. TCRdb's table, derived via immunoSEQ multiplex PCR, lists solely in-frame clones and lacks some. The sample shows some 240,000 clones, 75% to 85% of them seen only once. The sample consisted of peripheral blood. These receptors were taken from a woman in her 70s with COVID-19, enrolled during active disease. The CDR3 runs from the conserved cysteine through the conserved F or W. A D gene is named only where the DNA matches it firmly. A row's size may be missing; if present it is once, few, many or a size class.

size,J,D,V,DNA,CDR3
-,TRBJ2-7,TRBD1,TRBV10-3,TGTGCCACGAGTAACAGGGGGGTCTACGAGCAGTACTTC,CATSNRGVYEQYF
-,TRBJ1-1,-,TRBV7-2,TGTGCCAGCAGGCTGGGGAGGTACCCCATCTCGGGGACTGAAGCTTTCTTT,CASRLGRYPISGTEAFF
-,TRBJ1-2,-,TRBV5-1,TGCGCCAGCAGCTTACAACGGGACTATGGCTACACCTTC,CASSLQRDYGYTF
-,TRBJ2-1,-,TRBV27,TGTGCCAGCAGTTCCGACTCCGGGATCTACAATGAGCAGTTCTTC,CASSSDSGIYNEQFF
-,TRBJ1-6,TRBD1,TRBV28,TGTGCCAGCAGTTTCCGGGACAGGTATTCACCCCTCCACTTT,CASSFRDRYSPLHF
once,TRBJ1-2,TRBD1,TRBV25-1,TGTGCCAGTGGGACAGGGTCCCTCGGCGGCTACACCTTC,CASGTGSLGGYTF
-,TRBJ1-3,-,TRBV10-3,TGTGCCATCAGTGATTACAGCAGCTCTGGAAACACCATATATTTT,CAISDYSSSGNTIYF
-,TRBJ1-6,TRBD1,TRBV30,TGTGCCTGGAGTGTAGGGGACAGGGGGAGGGCACCCCTCCACTTT,CAWSVGDRGRAPLHF
-,TRBJ2-1,TRBD2,TRBV24-1,TGTGCCACCAGTGCTTTGGGGAGGGGTGAGCAGTTCTTC,CATSALGRGEQFF
-,TRBJ2-7,TRBD2,TRBV7-8,TGTGCCAGCAGCTTCCAGCGGGAGGGCTACGAGCAGTACTTC,CASSFQREGYEQYF
-,TRBJ1-3,-,TRBV28,TGTGCCAGCAGCCGGGAGAACACCATATATTTT,CASSRENTIYF
-,TRBJ2-7,-,TRBV4-1,TGCGCCAGCAGCCAAGGATCCCAGCAAGGAGCCTACGAGCAGTACTTC,CASSQGSQQGAYEQYF
once,TRBJ1-3,-,TRBV7-2,TGTGCCAGCAGCTTAGCGACAGCCTCCTCTGGAAACACCATATATTTT,CASSLATASSGNTIYF
-,TRBJ1-5,TRBD1,TRBV6-5,TGTGCCAGCAGCATGACAGGGTCCCAGCCCCAGCATTTT,CASSMTGSQPQHF
-,TRBJ1-4,TRBD1,TRBV10-1,TGCGCCAGCAGTCCGGGACAGGGTGAAGAAAAACTGTTTTTT,CASSPGQGEEKLFF
-,TRBJ1-3,-,TRBV28,TGTGCCAGCAGTTCATACGGGTCGGCGGCTGGAAACACCATATATTTT,CASSSYGSAAGNTIYF
-,TRBJ2-7,TRBD1,TRBV18,TGTGCCAGCTCACCACTCCGGGACAGTCTCTACGAGCAGTACTTC,CASSPLRDSLYEQYF
few,TRBJ1-3,TRBD1,TRBV5-8,TGTGCCAGCAGCCTGGGTATTCAGGACAGGGGGCGAGACACCATATATTTT,CASSLGIQDRGRDTIYF
-,TRBJ2-3,-,TRBV4-3,TGCGCCAGCAGCCAAGAGGAAGGGGTAGATACGCAGTATTTT,CASSQEEGVDTQYF
-,TRBJ1-5,TRBD1,TRBV3-1/TRBV3-2,TGTGCCAGCCAAACAGGGGTCAACAATCAGCCCCAGCATTTT,CASQTGVNNQPQHF
-,TRBJ1-4,-,TRBV30,TGTGCCTGGAGTGCCGATCTTGGACAGTGGGAAAAACTGTTTTTT,CAWSADLGQWEKLFF
-,TRBJ1-3,-,TRBV7-8,TGTGCCAGCAGCTTTGAACAGGGTCCTGGAAACACCATATATTTT,CASSFEQGPGNTIYF
-,TRBJ1-2,-,TRBV28,TGTGCCAGCGGACTAGGGCAATTCAACTATGGCTACACCTTC,CASGLGQFNYGYTF
-,TRBJ2-6,-,TRBV2,TGTGCCAGTTGGAGACTTTCTGGGGCCAACGTCCTGACTTTC,CASWRLSGANVLTF
few,TRBJ1-5,-,TRBV2,TGTGCCAGCAGTCGGGGTGTTCAGCCCCAGCATTTT,CASSRGVQPQHF
-,TRBJ1-1,-,TRBV28,TGTGCCAGCAGTCTTGAGCTGGCTGAAGCTTTCTTT,CASSLELAEAFF
-,TRBJ1-2,TRBD1,TRBV7-9,TGTGCCAGCAGCTCGGGGACAGGGGGTCGGTATGGCTACACCTTC,CASSSGTGGRYGYTF
-,TRBJ2-7,TRBD1,TRBV18,TGTGCCAGCTCACCCGGGACAGGGGGGTCCTACGAGCAGTACTTC,CASSPGTGGSYEQYF
-,TRBJ1-1,TRBD1,TRBV28,TGTGCCAGCAGTTTAGGGGACAGATTGAACACTGAAGCTTTCTTT,CASSLGDRLNTEAFF
-,TRBJ1-2,-,TRBV30,TGTGCCTGGAGCGCCGGCGGCAGGGTCAACTATGGCTACACCTTC,CAWSAGGRVNYGYTF
-,TRBJ2-7,TRBD1,TRBV6-1,TGTGCCAGCACTGAAGCCGGGACAGAATACTCCTACGAGCAGTACTTC,CASTEAGTEYSYEQYF
-,TRBJ2-2,TRBD2,TRBV27,TGTGCCAGCAGTCCTAGGGGGTCGGTGGGACTAGCGGGATGGGAGCTGTTTTTT,CASSPRGSVGLAGWELFF
-,TRBJ2-1,-,TRBV4-3,TGCGCCAGCAGCCAAGTGCGCGGCTCCTACAATGAGCAGTTCTTC,CASSQVRGSYNEQFF
once,TRBJ2-1,TRBD2,TRBV4-3,TGCGCCAGCGGGACTAGCGGGAGTCGGAATGAGCAGTTCTTC,CASGTSGSRNEQFF
-,TRBJ2-5,-,TRBV10-3,TGTGCCATCAGTGAGGGGCTAGCGTCAACAGAGACCCAGTACTTC,CAISEGLASTETQYF
-,TRBJ1-6,TRBD1,TRBV7-9,TGTGCCAGCAGCTTAACAGGGGCCGCATTCCTCCACTTT,CASSLTGAAFLHF
-,TRBJ2-3,TRBD2,TRBV9,TGTGCCAGCAGCCGACTAGCTCACCTCCAGGATACGCAGTATTTT,CASSRLAHLQDTQYF
-,TRBJ1-2,-,TRBV10-3,TGTGCCATCAGTGAGTCGAAGGGGAATGGCTACACCTTC,CAISESKGNGYTF
-,TRBJ1-4,-,TRBV7-9,TGTGCCAGCAGCTTAGGACAGATTAATGAAAAACTGTTTTTT,CASSLGQINEKLFF
once,TRBJ1-1,-,TRBV9,TGTGCCAGCAGCGTAGCCATGAACACTGAAGCTTTCTTT,CASSVAMNTEAFF
-,TRBJ1-1,TRBD1,TRBV4-3,TGCGCCAGCAGCCAAGATCCACAGGGGGACACTGAAGCTTTCTTT,CASSQDPQGDTEAFF
-,TRBJ2-5,TRBD2,TRBV5-1,TGCGCCAGCAGCCCGCCCGGGAGGGGGAGAGTGGAGACCCAGTACTTC,CASSPPGRGRVETQYF
-,TRBJ2-1,TRBD2,TRBV28,TGTGCCAGCAGGAAACGGCTAGCGGGACTCGATGAGCAGTTCTTC,CASRKRLAGLDEQFF
-,TRBJ1-2,-,TRBV5-6,TGTGCCAGCAGCTTGGGTGGAGGGAGAGCCATAGGCTACACCTTC,CASSLGGGRAIGYTF
-,TRBJ2-1,TRBD2,TRBV24-1,TGTGCCACCAGTGATTTGGCTAGCGGGAGCAACAATGAGCAGTTCTTC,CATSDLASGSNNEQFF
-,TRBJ2-1,TRBD2,TRBV11-2,TGTGCCAGCAGCCCGGGGGGAGGCCTATTAAGCTCCTACAATGAGCAGTTCTTC,CASSPGGGLLSSYNEQFF
few,TRBJ1-2,TRBD1,TRBV2,TGTGCCAGCAGAACGGACAGGAATCGGGTCGAGGGCTACACCTTC,CASRTDRNRVEGYTF
-,TRBJ2-1,TRBD2,TRBV5-1,TGCGCCAGCAGGCCTATAGTAGCGGGAGGTAATGAGCAGTTCTTC,CASRPIVAGGNEQFF
few,TRBJ2-7,-,TRBV19,TGTGCCAGTAGTATGGAGAACTACGAGCAGTACTTC,CASSMENYEQYF
-,TRBJ2-2,TRBD2,TRBV15,TGTGCCACCAGCAGAGATCCCGGGAGGGCCGTCGGGGAGCTGTTTTTT,CATSRDPGRAVGELFF
-,TRBJ1-3,-,TRBV18,TGTGCCAGCTCCCGACAGAGCTCTGGAAACACCATATATTTT,CASSRQSSGNTIYF
-,TRBJ1-4,-,TRBV18,TGTGCCAGCTCACCACGCGTGAATGAAAAACTGTTTTTT,CASSPRVNEKLFF